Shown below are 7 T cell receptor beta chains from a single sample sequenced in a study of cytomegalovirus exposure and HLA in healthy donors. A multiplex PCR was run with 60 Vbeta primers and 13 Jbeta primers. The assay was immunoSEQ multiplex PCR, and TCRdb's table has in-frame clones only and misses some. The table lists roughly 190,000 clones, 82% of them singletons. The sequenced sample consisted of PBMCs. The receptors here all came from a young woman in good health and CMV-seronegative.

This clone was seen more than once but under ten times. The chain's CDR3 is CASRRTSGDVWGEQFF. In DNA, the CDR3 is TGTGCCAGCAGACGGACTAGCGGGGATGTATGGGGTGAGCAGTTCTTC. The chain combines TRBV2 with TRBJ2-1, with TRBD2 identical over 12 bases. The trim removed 6 bases at V and 9 bases at J, leaving 12 bases unmatched. The CDR3 extends over 16 amino acids. CDR1 and CDR2 from the germline V gene are SNHLY and FYNNEI.

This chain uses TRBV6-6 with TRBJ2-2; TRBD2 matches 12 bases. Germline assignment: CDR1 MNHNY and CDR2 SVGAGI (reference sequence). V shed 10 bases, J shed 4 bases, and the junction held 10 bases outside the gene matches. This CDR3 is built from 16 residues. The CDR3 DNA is TGTGCCAACTCCGACGGACTAGCGGGAAGCACCGGGGAGCTGTTTTTT. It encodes CANSDGLAGSTGELFF.

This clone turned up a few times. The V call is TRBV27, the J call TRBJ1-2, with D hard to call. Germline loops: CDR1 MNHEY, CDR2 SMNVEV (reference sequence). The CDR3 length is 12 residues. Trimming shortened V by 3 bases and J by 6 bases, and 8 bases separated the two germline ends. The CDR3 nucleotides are TGTGCCAGCAGTTTTTCCGGGAATGGCTACACCTTC. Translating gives CASSFSGNGYTF.

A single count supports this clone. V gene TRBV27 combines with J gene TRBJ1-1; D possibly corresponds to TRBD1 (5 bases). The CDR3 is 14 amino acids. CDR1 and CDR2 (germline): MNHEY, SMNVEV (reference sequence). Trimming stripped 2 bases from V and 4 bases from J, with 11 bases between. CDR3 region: CASSLTLGGTEAFF. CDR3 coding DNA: TGTGCCAGCAGTTTAACGTTGGGGGGCACTGAAGCTTTCTTT.

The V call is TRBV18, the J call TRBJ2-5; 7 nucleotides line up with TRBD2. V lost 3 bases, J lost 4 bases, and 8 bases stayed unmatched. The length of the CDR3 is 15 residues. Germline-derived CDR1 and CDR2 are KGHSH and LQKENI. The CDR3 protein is CASSPRSGGGETQYF. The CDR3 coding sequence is TGTGCCAGCTCACCCCGGTCGGGGGGAGGAGAGACCCAGTACTTC.

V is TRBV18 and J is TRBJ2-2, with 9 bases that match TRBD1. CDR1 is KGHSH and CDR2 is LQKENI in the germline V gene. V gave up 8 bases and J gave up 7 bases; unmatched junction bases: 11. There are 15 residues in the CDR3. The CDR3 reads CASARDRASFGELFF. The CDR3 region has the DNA TGTGCCAGCGCCCGGGACAGGGCTTCGTTCGGGGAGCTGTTTTTT.

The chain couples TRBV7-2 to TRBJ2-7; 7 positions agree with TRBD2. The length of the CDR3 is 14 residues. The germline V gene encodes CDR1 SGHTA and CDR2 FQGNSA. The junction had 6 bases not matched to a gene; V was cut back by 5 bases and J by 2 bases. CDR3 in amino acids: CASSGRGGAYEQYF. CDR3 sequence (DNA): TGTGCCAGCAGCGGGCGGGGAGGGGCCTACGAGCAGTACTTC.